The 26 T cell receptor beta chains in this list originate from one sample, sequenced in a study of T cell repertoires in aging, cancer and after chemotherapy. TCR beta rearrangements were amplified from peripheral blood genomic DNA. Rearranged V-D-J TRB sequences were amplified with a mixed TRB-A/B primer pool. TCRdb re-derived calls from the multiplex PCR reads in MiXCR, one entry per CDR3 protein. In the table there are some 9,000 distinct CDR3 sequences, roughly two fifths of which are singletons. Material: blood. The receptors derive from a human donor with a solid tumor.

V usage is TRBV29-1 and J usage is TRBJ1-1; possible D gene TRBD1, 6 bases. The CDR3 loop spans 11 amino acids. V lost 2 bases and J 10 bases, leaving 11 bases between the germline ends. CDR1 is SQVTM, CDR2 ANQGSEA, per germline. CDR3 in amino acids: CSVEPGDSAFF. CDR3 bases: TGCAGCGTTGAACCAGGGGACTCAGCTTTCTTT.

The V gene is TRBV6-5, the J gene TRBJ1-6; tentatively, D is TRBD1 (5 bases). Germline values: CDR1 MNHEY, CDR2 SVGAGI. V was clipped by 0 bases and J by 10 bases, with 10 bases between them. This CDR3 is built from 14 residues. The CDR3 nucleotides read TGTGCCAGCAGTTACTCGGCGACAGCCTCACCCCTCCACTTT. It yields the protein CASSYSATASPLHF.

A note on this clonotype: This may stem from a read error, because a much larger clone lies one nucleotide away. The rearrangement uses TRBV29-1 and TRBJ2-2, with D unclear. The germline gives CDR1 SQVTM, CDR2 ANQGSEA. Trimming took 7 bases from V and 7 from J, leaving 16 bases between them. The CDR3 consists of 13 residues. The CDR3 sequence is CSAKKVDVGELFF. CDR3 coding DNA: TGCAGCGCCAAAAAGGTGGACGTCGGGGAGCTGTTTTTT.

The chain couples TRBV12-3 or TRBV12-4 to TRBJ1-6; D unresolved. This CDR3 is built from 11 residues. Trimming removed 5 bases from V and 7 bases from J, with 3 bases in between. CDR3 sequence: CASSRNSPLHF. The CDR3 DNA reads TGTGCCAGCAGTCGCAATTCACCCCTCCACTTT.

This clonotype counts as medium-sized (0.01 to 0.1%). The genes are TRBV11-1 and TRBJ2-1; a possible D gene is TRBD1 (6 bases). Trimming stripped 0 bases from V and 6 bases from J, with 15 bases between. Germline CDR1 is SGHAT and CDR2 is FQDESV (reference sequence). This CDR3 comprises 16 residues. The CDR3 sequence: CASSLAQGILGNEQFF. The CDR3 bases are TGTGCCAGCAGCTTAGCACAGGGAATATTGGGCAATGAGCAGTTCTTC.

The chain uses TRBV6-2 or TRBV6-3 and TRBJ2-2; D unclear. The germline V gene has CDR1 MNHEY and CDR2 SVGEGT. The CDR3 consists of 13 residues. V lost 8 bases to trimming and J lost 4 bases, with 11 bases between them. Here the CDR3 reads CASGSSSTGELFF. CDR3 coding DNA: TGTGCCAGCGGCTCGAGTAGCACCGGGGAGCTGTTTTTT.

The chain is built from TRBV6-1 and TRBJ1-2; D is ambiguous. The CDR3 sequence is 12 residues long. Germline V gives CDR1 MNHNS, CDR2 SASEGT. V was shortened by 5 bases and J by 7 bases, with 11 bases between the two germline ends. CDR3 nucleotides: TGTGCCAGCAGTCAGCAGGACGGTGGCTACACCTTC. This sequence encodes CASSQQDGGYTF.

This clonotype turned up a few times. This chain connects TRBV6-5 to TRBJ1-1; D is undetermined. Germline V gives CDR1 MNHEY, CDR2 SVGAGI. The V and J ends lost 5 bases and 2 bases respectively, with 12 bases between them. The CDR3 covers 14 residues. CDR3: CASSAWEGNTEAFF. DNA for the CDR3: TGTGCCAGCAGTGCCTGGGAGGGAAACACTGAAGCTTTCTTT.

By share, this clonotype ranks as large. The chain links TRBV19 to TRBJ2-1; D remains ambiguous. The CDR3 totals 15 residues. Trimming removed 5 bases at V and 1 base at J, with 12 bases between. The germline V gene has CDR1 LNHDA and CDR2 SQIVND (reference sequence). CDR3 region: CASSEVPTSYNEQFF. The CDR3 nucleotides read TGTGCCAGTAGTGAGGTGCCCACTTCCTACAATGAGCAGTTCTTC.

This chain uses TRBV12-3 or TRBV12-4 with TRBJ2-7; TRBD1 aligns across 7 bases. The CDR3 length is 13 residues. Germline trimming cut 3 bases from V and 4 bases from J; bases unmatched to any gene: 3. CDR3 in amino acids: CASSLGTVYEQYF. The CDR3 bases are TGTGCCAGCAGTTTGGGGACAGTTTACGAGCAGTACTTC.

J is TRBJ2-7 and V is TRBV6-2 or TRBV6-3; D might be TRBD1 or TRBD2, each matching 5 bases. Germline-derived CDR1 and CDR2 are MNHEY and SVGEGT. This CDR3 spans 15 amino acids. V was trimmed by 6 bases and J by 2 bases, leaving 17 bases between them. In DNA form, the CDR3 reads TGTGCCAGCAGCCCTAGGCGGTGGGACGCCTACGAGCAGTACTTC. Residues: CASSPRRWDAYEQYF.

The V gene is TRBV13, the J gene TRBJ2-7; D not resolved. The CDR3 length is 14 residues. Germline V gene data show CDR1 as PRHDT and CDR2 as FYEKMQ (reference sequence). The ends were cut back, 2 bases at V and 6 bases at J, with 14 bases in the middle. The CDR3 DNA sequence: TGTGCCAGCAGCTTATCGGCTGTGTTCAGCGAGCAGTACTTC. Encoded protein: CASSLSAVFSEQYF.

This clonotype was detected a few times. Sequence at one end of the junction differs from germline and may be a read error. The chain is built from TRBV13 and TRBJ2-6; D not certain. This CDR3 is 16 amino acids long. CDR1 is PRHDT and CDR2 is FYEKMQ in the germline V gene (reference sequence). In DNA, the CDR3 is TGTGCCAGCAGCGGCGGCATAATCTCTGAGGCCAACGTCCTGACTTTC. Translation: CASSGGIISEANVLTF.

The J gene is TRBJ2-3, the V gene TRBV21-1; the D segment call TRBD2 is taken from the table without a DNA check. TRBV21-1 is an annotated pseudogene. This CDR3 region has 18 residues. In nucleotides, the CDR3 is TGTGCCAGCAGCAAACGGGGGACTAGCGACACCAGCACAGATACGCAGTATTTT. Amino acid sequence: CASSKRGTSDTSTDTQYF.

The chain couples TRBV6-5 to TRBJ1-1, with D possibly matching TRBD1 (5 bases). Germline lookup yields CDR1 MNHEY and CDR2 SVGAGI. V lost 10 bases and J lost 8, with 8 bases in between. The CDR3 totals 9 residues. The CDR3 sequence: CATSGEAFF. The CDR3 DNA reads TGTGCCACCTCAGGGGAAGCTTTCTTT.

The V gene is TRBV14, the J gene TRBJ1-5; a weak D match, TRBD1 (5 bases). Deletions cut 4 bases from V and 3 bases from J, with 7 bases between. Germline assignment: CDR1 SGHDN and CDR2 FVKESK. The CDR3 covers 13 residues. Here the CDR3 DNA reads TGTGCCAGCAGCCTCGGGGCCAATCAGCCCCAGCATTTT. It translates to CASSLGANQPQHF.

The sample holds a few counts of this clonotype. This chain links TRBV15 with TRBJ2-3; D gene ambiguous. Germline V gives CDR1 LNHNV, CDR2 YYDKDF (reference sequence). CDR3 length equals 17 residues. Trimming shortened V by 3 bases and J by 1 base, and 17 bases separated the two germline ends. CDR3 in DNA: TGTGCCACCAGCAGTGAGTCGGGTGGGTCTGGCACAGATACGCAGTATTTT. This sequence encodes CATSSESGGSGTDTQYF.

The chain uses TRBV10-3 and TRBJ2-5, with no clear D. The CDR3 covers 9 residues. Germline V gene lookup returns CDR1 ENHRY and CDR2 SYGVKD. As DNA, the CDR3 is TGTGCATCAGCGGAGACCCAGTACTTC. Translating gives CASAETQYF.

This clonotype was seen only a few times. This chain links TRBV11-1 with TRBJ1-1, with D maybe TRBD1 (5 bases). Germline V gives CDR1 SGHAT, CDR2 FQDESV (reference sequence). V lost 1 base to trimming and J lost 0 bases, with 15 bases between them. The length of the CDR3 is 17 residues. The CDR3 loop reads CASSLEATVYMNTEAFF. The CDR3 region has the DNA TGTGCCAGCAGCTTAGAGGCGACAGTCTACATGAACACTGAAGCTTTCTTT.

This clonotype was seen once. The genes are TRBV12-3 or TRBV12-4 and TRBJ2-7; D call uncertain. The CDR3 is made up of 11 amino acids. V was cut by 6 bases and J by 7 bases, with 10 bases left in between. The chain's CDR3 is CASRSVGEQYF. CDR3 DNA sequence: TGTGCCAGCAGGAGCGTCGGGGAGCAGTACTTC.

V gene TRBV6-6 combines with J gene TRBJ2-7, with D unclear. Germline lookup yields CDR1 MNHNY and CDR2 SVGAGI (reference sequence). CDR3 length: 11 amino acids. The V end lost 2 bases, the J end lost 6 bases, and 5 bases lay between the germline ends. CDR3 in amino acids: CASSYDREQYF. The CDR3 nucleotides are TGTGCCAGCAGTTACGACCGCGAGCAGTACTTC.

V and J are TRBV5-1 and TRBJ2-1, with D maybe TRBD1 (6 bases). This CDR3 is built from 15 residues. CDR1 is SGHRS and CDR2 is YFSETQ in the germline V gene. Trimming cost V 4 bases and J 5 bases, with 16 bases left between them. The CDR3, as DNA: TGCGCCAGCAGCGTAAGGACAGCCGGCGACAATGAGCAGTTCTTC. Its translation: CASSVRTAGDNEQFF.

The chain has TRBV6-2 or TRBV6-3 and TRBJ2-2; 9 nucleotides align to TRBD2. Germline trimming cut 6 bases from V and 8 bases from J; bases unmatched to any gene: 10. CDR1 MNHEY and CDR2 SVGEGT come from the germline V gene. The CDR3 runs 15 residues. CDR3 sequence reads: CASRPGLAGIGELFF. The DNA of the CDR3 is TGTGCCAGCAGACCCGGGCTAGCGGGAATTGGGGAGCTGTTTTTT.

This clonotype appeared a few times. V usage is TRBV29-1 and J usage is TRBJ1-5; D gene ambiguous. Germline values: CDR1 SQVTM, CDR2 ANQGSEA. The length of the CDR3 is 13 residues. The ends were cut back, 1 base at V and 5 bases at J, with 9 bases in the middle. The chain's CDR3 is CSVEVQRDQPQHF. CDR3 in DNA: TGCAGCGTTGAAGTACAGAGGGATCAGCCCCAGCATTTT.

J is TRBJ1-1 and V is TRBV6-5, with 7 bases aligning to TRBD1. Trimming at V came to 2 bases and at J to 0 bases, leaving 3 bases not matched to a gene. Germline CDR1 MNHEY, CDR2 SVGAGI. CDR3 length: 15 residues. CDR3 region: CASSYPGQMNTEAFF. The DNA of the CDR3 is TGTGCCAGCAGTTACCCGGGACAGATGAACACTGAAGCTTTCTTT.

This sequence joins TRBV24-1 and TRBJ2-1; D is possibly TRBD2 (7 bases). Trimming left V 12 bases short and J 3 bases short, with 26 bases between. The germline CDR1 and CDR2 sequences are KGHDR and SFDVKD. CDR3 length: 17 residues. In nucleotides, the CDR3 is TGTGCCGTCAGCCGAGGGGGGAGGGCCGGGGGCTACAATGAGCAGTTCTTC. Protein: CAVSRGGRAGGYNEQFF.